The 24 T cell receptor beta chains below all came from one sample that was sequenced in a study of long-term antiretroviral therapy in people with HIV. Assay version v3.0 of immunoSEQ was used, and it was run at survey level. Produced via immunoSEQ multiplex PCR; TCRdb's table is partial and in-frame only. This repertoire shows 25,000 to 30,000 clones, about 87% found once; its top ten account for 3.6%. Here the sequenced sample was unsorted PBMCs, taken 1.8 years after starting antiretroviral therapy. The receptors come from a woman between 18 and 29 years old with HIV.

The chain recombines TRBV7-3 with TRBJ2-3, with 10 bases fitting TRBD2. The V gene's germline CDR1 is SGHTA and CDR2 FQGTGA. There are 16 residues in the CDR3. Trimming removed 3 bases from V and 2 bases from J; junction bases left unmatched: 5. CDR3: CASSFGTSEVTDTQYF. CDR3 bases: TGTGCCAGCAGCTTCGGGACTAGCGAAGTCACAGATACGCAGTATTTT.

CDR3 nucleotides: TGTGCCAGCAGCCCGGCGGGGGTAGAAAAACTGTTTTTT. Protein sequence: CASSPAGVEKLFF. J is TRBJ1-4 and V is TRBV7-9, with D perhaps matching TRBD1 (5 bases). Trimming removed 5 bases from V and 8 bases from J, with 12 bases in between. Germline V gene lookup returns CDR1 SEHNR and CDR2 FQNEAQ (reference sequence). There are 13 residues in the CDR3.

The chain links TRBV6-1 to TRBJ1-5, with 7 positions matching TRBD1. Germline V lookup: CDR1 MNHNS, CDR2 SASEGT. Trimming at V came to 6 bases and at J to 7 bases, leaving 9 bases not matched to a gene. This CDR3 has 14 residues. CDR3 loop: CASRAGGEGQPQHF. The CDR3 DNA is TGTGCCAGCAGGGCAGGGGGAGAGGGCCAGCCCCAGCATTTT.

The chain combines TRBV10-1 with TRBJ2-5; 7 nucleotides align to TRBD2. The germline gives CDR1 WNHNN, CDR2 SYGVQD (reference sequence). This CDR3 comprises 15 residues. J lost 0 bases, V lost 4 bases, and 5 bases had no gene match. CDR3 amino acids: CASSGLADYQETQYF. CDR3 sequence (DNA): TGCGCCAGCAGTGGACTAGCCGATTACCAAGAGACCCAGTACTTC.

The V call is TRBV28, the J call TRBJ2-1, with D uncertain. The CDR3 runs 14 residues. Germline lookup yields CDR1 MDHEN and CDR2 SYDVKM. The ends were cut back, 8 bases at V and 0 bases at J, with 11 bases in the middle. The CDR3 region is CASDLGGSYNEQFF. The CDR3 nucleotides read TGTGCCAGCGATCTGGGTGGCTCCTACAATGAGCAGTTCTTC.

This chain connects TRBV7-9 to TRBJ1-1, with D unresolved. CDR3 size: 15 residues. Per the germline V gene, CDR1 is SEHNR and CDR2 is FQNEAQ (reference sequence). Trimming pared 1 base from V and 0 bases from J, leaving 9 bases between. CDR3: CASSLGGLMNTEAFF. In DNA form, the CDR3 reads TGTGCCAGCAGCTTAGGAGGGTTGATGAACACTGAAGCTTTCTTT.

Worth noting for this clone: The germline gene is not matched at one end of the junction; a read error may be the cause. The chain employs TRBV7-2 and TRBJ2-5; either TRBD1 or TRBD2 may fit D (6 bases each). Germline V gives CDR1 SGHTA, CDR2 FQGNSA. There are 14 residues in the CDR3. CDR3 sequence: CASSLSGTGGHTNF. The CDR3 coding sequence is TGTGCCAGCAGCTTAAGCGGAACCGGGGGACATACGAACTTC. The variable domain in full, with the rest retrieved from reference TRBV7-2 and TRBJ2-5, is GAGVSQSPSNKVTEKGKDVELRCDPISGHTALYWYRQSLGQGLEFLIYFQGNSAPDKSGLPSDRFSAERTGGSVSTLTIQRTQQEDSAVYLCASSLSGTGGHTNFGPGTRLLVL.

The chain uses TRBV7-2 and TRBJ2-1; 10 nucleotides align to TRBD2. This CDR3 region has 15 residues. Germline assignment: CDR1 SGHTA and CDR2 FQGNSA. V shed 4 bases and J 7 bases; nucleotides not matched to a gene: 7. In DNA form, the CDR3 reads TGTGCCAGCAGCTCTAGCGGGAGTTCATGGAATGAGCAGTTCTTC. Translation gives CASSSSGSSWNEQFF.

CDR3 in amino acids: CASSSSESGRAYEQYF. DNA for the CDR3: TGTGCCAGCAGCTCCTCGGAGAGCGGGAGGGCCTACGAGCAGTACTTC. J is TRBJ2-7 and V is TRBV9; 10 positions match TRBD2. The V segment lost 4 bases and the J segment 2 bases; nucleotides outside the gene matches: 9. In germline, CDR1 is SGDLS, CDR2 YYNGEE. This CDR3 is built from 16 residues. The variable domain in full, with the rest retrieved from reference TRBV9 and TRBJ2-7, is DSGVTQTPKHLITATGQRVTLRCSPRSGDLSVYWYQQSLDQGLQFLIQYYNGEERAKGNILERFSAQQFPDLHSELNLSSLELGDSALYFCASSSSESGRAYEQYFGPGTRLTVT.

The chain recombines TRBV5-4 with TRBJ2-7; 8 bases map to TRBD1. Germline lookup yields CDR1 SGHNT and CDR2 YYREEE (reference sequence). V shed 4 bases and J 4 bases; nucleotides not matched to a gene: 1. The CDR3 is 12 residues long. CDR3 coding DNA: TGTGCCAGCAGCACAGGGGGATACGAGCAGTACTTC. It codes for CASSTGGYEQYF.

V is TRBV7-2 and J is TRBJ2-1, with TRBD2 matching over 11 bases. In germline, CDR1 is SGHTA, CDR2 FQGNSA. Trimming removed 3 bases from V and 6 bases from J; junction bases left unmatched: 4. The CDR3 is 15 amino acids. The CDR3 here is CASSLGSGRANEQFF. CDR3 DNA sequence: TGTGCCAGCAGCTTGGGTAGCGGGAGGGCCAATGAGCAGTTCTTC.

The chain couples TRBV6-5 to TRBJ2-7, with TRBD1 identical over 9 bases. Germline lookup yields CDR1 MNHEY and CDR2 SVGAGI. Germline trimming cut 0 bases from V and 0 bases from J; bases unmatched to any gene: 0. This CDR3 comprises 15 residues. CDR3 protein: CASSYSQGASYEQYF. The CDR3 coding sequence is TGTGCCAGCAGTTACTCACAGGGGGCCTCCTACGAGCAGTACTTC.

J is TRBJ2-1 and V is TRBV7-2, with D possibly being TRBD1 or TRBD2 (6 bases each). The CDR3 loop spans 13 amino acids. Looked up from germline, CDR1 is SGHTA and CDR2 is FQGNSA. The germline V and J ends were trimmed by 8 bases and 4 bases, with 12 bases remaining between them. The CDR3 protein is CASSGAVYNEQFF. For the CDR3, the DNA is TGTGCCAGCTCGGGGGCGGTGTACAATGAGCAGTTCTTC.

CDR3 loop: CASSPEVADTQYF. In DNA form, the CDR3 reads TGTGCCAGCAGCCCCGAAGTGGCAGATACGCAGTATTTT. The rearrangement links TRBV13 to TRBJ2-3; no reliable D call. V was trimmed by 5 bases and J by 4 bases, leaving 10 bases between them. The CDR3 runs 13 residues. From germline, CDR1 is PRHDT and CDR2 FYEKMQ (reference sequence).

The V and J genes are TRBV5-3 and TRBJ2-5; 7 nucleotides agree with TRBD2. TRBV5-3 is annotated as an ORF whose role is uncertain. The CDR3 covers 17 residues. V gave up 3 bases and J gave up 4 bases; unmatched junction bases: 15. The CDR3 loop reads CARSSNPERERVETQYF. The CDR3, as DNA: TGTGCCAGAAGCTCCAACCCTGAGCGGGAAAGAGTAGAGACCCAGTACTTC.

The V gene is TRBV6-1, the J gene TRBJ2-5; D uncertain. The CDR3 runs to 12 residues. Germline V lookup: CDR1 MNHNS, CDR2 SASEGT. V dropped 4 bases and J dropped 3 bases, with 6 bases sitting between them. CDR3 sequence: CASSVRKETQYF. For the CDR3, the DNA is TGTGCCAGCAGTGTGCGGAAAGAGACCCAGTACTTC.

This chain joins TRBV7-6 and TRBJ2-5, with TRBD1 matching 11 bases. V lost 0 bases and J lost 3; bases outside the gene matches: 6. The CDR3 runs to 17 residues. CDR1 is SGHVS, CDR2 FNYEAQ, per germline. The CDR3 nucleotides are TGTGCCAGCAGCTTAGCTGGACAGGGGGCGGTTGAAGAGACCCAGTACTTC. Translation gives CASSLAGQGAVEETQYF.

This clone was detected once. CDR3 coding DNA: TGTGCCAGCAGCGTAGGCTCGAGACAAGAGACCCAGTACTTC. Encoded protein: CASSVGSRQETQYF. The chain joins TRBV9 to TRBJ2-5; D gene ambiguous. Germline lookup yields CDR1 SGDLS and CDR2 YYNGEE. Trimming stripped 0 bases from V and 2 bases from J, with 8 bases between. This CDR3 region has 14 residues.

V usage is TRBV5-1 and J usage is TRBJ2-7, with D possibly being TRBD1 (6 bases). Germline lookup yields CDR1 SGHRS and CDR2 YFSETQ. This CDR3 comprises 15 residues. V was pared by 0 bases and J by 7 bases, with 17 bases between. CDR3 loop: CASSLAGAGEREQYF. CDR3 DNA: TGCGCCAGCAGCTTGGCCGGGGCAGGGGAGCGAGAGCAGTACTTC.

The chain carries TRBV27 and TRBJ1-1; possibly TRBD1 for D (5 bases). The CDR3 extends over 14 amino acids. Germline V CDR1 and CDR2: MNHEY, SMNVEV (reference sequence). V was cut by 4 bases and J by 6 bases, with 15 bases left in between. This chain's CDR3 is CASSSFRGRPEAFF. Written as DNA, the CDR3 is TGTGCCAGCAGTTCCTTTCGGGGGAGACCTGAAGCTTTCTTT.

V is TRBV5-3 and J is TRBJ1-6, with D possibly matching TRBD1 (5 bases). TRBV5-3 is assigned to the ORF class and has an uncertain function. This CDR3 spans 15 amino acids. The V and J ends lost 0 bases and 7 bases respectively, with 11 bases between them. The CDR3 bases are TGTGCCAGAAGCTTGGACAGGCCACTGAATTCACCCCTCCACTTT. Translated, it gives CARSLDRPLNSPLHF.

This clone has a single count. The gene calls are TRBV11-1 and TRBJ2-5; 12 bases align to TRBD2. CDR3 length: 17 residues. With V trimmed by 5 bases and J by 5 bases, 12 bases remained unmatched. CDR1 and CDR2 (germline): SGHAT, FQDESV (reference sequence). DNA for the CDR3: TGTGCCAGCAGCGCTCTAGCGGGAGGGCATTATGGGGAGACCCAGTACTTC. It encodes CASSALAGGHYGETQYF.

This chain connects TRBV7-3 to TRBJ2-3; D gene uncertain. Germline CDR1 is SGHTA and CDR2 is FQGTGA. The CDR3 extends over 13 amino acids. Trimming took 2 bases from V and 3 from J, leaving 6 bases between them. CDR3 DNA sequence: TGTGCCAGCAGCTTACAGGAAACAGATACGCAGTATTTT. Amino acids: CASSLQETDTQYF.

The chain is built from TRBV11-1 and TRBJ2-7; D remains unclear. The CDR3 sequence is 15 residues long. Germline V gene lookup returns CDR1 SGHAT and CDR2 FQDESV (reference sequence). V was shortened by 1 base and J by 1 base, with 11 bases between the two germline ends. CDR3 sequence reads: CASSLGQVLSYEQYF. Written as DNA, the CDR3 is TGTGCCAGCAGCTTAGGCCAGGTACTATCCTACGAGCAGTACTTC.